This T cell receptor beta chain is from a study of T cell responses to AZD1222 COVID-19 vaccine. Overall study results and limits: Researchers report vaccine-associated CD4 TCRs spanning spike, with dominance at 160-218 and 743-854.

The data were produced by immunoSEQ multiplex PCR, yet TCRdb's version contains in-frame clones alone and is incomplete. The table has approximately 150,000 clones, about 92% seen once; the top ten hold under 2.5%. Note on this clone: Its cognate antigen is unknown.

Sequences were derived from peripheral blood, sampled on day 0 of AZD1222 vaccination. This clonotype originated in an adult in good health.

CDR3 loop: CAWNFGAQQKLFF. The DNA of the CDR3 is TGTGCCTGGAATTTCGGGGCCCAGCAAAAACTGTTTTTT. The chain couples TRBV30 to TRBJ1-4, with D maybe TRBD1 (5 bases). Deletions cut 4 bases from V and 9 bases from J, with 15 bases between. Germline values: CDR1 GTSNPN, CDR2 SVGIG (reference sequence). This CDR3 contains 13 residues.